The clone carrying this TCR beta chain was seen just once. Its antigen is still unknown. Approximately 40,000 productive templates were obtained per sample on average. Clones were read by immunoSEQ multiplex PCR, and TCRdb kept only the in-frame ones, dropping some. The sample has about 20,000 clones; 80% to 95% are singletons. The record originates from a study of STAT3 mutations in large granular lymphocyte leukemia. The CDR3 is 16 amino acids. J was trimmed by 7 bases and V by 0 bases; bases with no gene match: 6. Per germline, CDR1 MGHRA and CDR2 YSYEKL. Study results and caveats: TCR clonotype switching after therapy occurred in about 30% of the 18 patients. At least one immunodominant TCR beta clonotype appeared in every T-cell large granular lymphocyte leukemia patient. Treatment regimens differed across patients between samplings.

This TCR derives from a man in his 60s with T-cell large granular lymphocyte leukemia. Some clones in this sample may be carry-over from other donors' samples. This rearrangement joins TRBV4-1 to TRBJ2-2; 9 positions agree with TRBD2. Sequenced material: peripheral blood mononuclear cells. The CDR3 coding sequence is TGCGCCAGCAGCCAAGAACGCGGGAGGGCCGACGGGGAGCTGTTTTTT. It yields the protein CASSQERGRADGELFF.